This is a list of T cell receptor beta chains from one sample in a study of T cell repertoires in cytomegalovirus infection. TCRdb reprocessed the reads with MiXCR, giving one entry per CDR3 protein. This sample has some 180,000 distinct CDR3 sequences, with roughly 17% found just once. The source material was CD8+ T cells from PBMCs. The receptors originated from a human donor in good health (CMV status not recorded). Some clones in this sample may be carry-over from other donors' samples. Both conserved end residues are trimmed from each CDR3.

v_gene	j_gene	CDR3aa
TRBV7-9	TRBJ2-3	ASSSGTGQDTQY
TRBV5-1	TRBJ2-5	ASSLGETGGRETQY
TRBV7-8	TRBJ1-2	ASSLRSPGQHGYT
TRBV7-8	TRBJ2-7	ASSSGQGPPYEQY
TRBV28	TRBJ1-3	ASSSRGLGNTIY
TRBV7-8	TRBJ1-4	ASSSPFREKKLF
TRBV6-2/TRBV6-3	TRBJ2-7	ASSSDRGMDEQY
TRBV7-9	TRBJ1-5	ASSPPGRGDQPQH
TRBV7-2	TRBJ2-4	ASSPPREDIQY
TRBV12-5	TRBJ2-1	ASGLAPLWDRGNEQF
TRBV6-6	TRBJ2-7	ASSKPTSGGPSSYEQY
TRBV7-9	TRBJ1-2	ASSSGNHYGYT
TRBV12-3/TRBV12-4	TRBJ1-5	ASSFNPPNQPQH
TRBV2	TRBJ2-7	ASTGDSAHEQY
TRBV6-2/TRBV6-3	TRBJ2-2	ASSGTGSGELF
TRBV29-1	TRBJ1-2	SVEDGDDYGYT